This T cell receptor beta chain was retrieved from a study of T cells expressing NK-cell markers. The overall study: CD3+CD56+NKG2C+, CD3+CD56+NKG2C- and CD3+CD56-NKG2C+ T cells, once sorted, supplied the TCR beta repertoires. Findings and caveats of the study: The study found these clonotypes also leading the CD3+CD56-NKG2C+ fraction in four donors. Several of the donors carried dominant NKG2C+ clonotypes that took up about 1.0-7.5% of their CD8+ T cells.

In regard to this clonotype: Its antigen is unknown.

The germline gives CDR1 ENHRY, CDR2 SYGVKD. The CDR3 contains 11 residues. Scientists made TCR beta cDNA using 5'RACE template switching with UMIs. TCRdb reprocessed the 5' RACE reads, keeping one entry per CDR3 protein, no DNA. In all, the sample yields roughly 390,000 distinct CDR3 sequences. This receptor was taken from a woman aged 50 to 65 in good health. The chain joins TRBV10-3 to TRBJ2-1; TCRdb's D call, TRBD1, is unchecked because there is no DNA. The sample consisted of blood T cells: a sorted CD56 or NKG2C T cell subset, CD4+ or CD8+ T cells, or bulk PBMC T cells (not recorded which). The CDR3 sequence is CAITRENEQFF.